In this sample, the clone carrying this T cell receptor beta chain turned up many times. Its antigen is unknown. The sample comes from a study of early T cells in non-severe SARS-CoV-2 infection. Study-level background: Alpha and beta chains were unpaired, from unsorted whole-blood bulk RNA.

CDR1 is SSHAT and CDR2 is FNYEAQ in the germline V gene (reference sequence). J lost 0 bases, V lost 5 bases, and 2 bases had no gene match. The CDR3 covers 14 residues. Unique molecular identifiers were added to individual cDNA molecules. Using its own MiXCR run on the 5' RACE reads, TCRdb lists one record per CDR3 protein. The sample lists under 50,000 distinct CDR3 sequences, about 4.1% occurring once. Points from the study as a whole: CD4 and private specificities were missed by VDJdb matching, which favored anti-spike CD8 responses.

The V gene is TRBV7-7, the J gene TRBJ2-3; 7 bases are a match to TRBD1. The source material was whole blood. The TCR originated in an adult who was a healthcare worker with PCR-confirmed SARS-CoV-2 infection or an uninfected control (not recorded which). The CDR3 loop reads CASSEGQSTDTQYF. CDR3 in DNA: TGTGCCAGCAGCGAGGGACAGAGCACAGATACGCAGTATTTT.